The 29 T cell receptor beta chains reported below all come from one sample, sequenced in a study of beta chain features in type 1 diabetes. The investigators reverse transcribed all of the isolated RNA, so they sequenced expressed TCRB transcripts. Measured with immunoSEQ multiplex PCR; TCRdb has only the in-frame clones, and not every one. In the table there are 430,000 or so clones, approximately 10% of which are singletons. Sequenced input: naive CD4+ T cells from blood. These receptor sequences come from a woman aged 18-29 years in good health.

This clone was seen only a few times. The V gene is TRBV5-1, the J gene TRBJ1-2; D is unclear. Trimming took 0 bases from V and 2 from J, leaving 8 bases between them. The CDR3 contains 14 residues. CDR1 SGHRS and CDR2 YFSETQ come from the germline V gene. The CDR3 DNA sequence: TGCGCCAGCAGCTTGGAACACCCGAACTATGGCTACACCTTC. Translation: CASSLEHPNYGYTF.

The chain has TRBV5-1 and TRBJ2-5, with D maybe TRBD1 (6 bases). The V end lost 0 bases, the J end lost 5 bases, and 23 bases lay between the germline ends. This CDR3 has 18 residues. Per germline, CDR1 SGHRS and CDR2 YFSETQ. CDR3 sequence (DNA): TGCGCCAGCAGCTTGGCCGCCAGGGGCTTAAACTTCCGGGAGACCCAGTACTTC. Translated, it gives CASSLAARGLNFRETQYF.

The chain joins TRBV11-2 to TRBJ2-1; D unresolved. The CDR3 consists of 11 residues. Trimming took off 6 bases at V and 6 bases at J, with 6 bases between the two ends. Germline CDR1 reads SGHAT; CDR2 reads FQNNGV. The CDR3 DNA reads as TGTGCCAGCAGGCAACTCAATGAGCAGTTCTTC. Translated, it gives CASRQLNEQFF.

This sequence joins TRBV11-3 and TRBJ2-7, with 9 nucleotides matching TRBD1. V shed 4 bases, J shed 3 bases, and the junction held 7 bases outside the gene matches. The CDR3 is made up of 15 amino acids. CDR1 and CDR2 from the germline V gene are SGHNT and YENEEA. The CDR3 sequence: CASSSPGQGIYEQYF. CDR3 coding DNA: TGTGCCAGCAGCTCACCGGGACAGGGTATCTACGAGCAGTACTTC.

This clone was seen a handful of times. The chain combines TRBV2 with TRBJ2-1, with a possible D match to TRBD1 (7 bases). In germline, CDR1 is SNHLY, CDR2 FYNNEI. V gave up 6 bases and J gave up 5 bases, with 17 bases separating them. The CDR3 consists of 15 residues. The CDR3: CASRRRDSQHNEQFF. The CDR3, as DNA: TGTGCCAGCAGGAGGCGGGACAGTCAGCACAATGAGCAGTTCTTC.

This chain joins TRBV9 and TRBJ1-6; D gene uncertain. V was trimmed by 0 bases and J by 8 bases, leaving 6 bases between them. The germline V gene encodes CDR1 SGDLS and CDR2 YYNGEE. This CDR3 has 13 residues. The CDR3: CASSVGTDSPLHF. CDR3 coding DNA: TGTGCCAGCAGCGTAGGTACAGATTCACCCCTCCACTTT. Full variable domain (rest looked up from reference TRBV9 and TRBJ1-6): DSGVTQTPKHLITATGQRVTLRCSPRSGDLSVYWYQQSLDQGLQFLIQYYNGEERAKGNILERFSAQQFPDLHSELNLSSLELGDSALYFCASSVGTDSPLHFGNGTRLTVT.

The V gene is TRBV5-1, the J gene TRBJ2-2; TRBD1 matches at 9 bases. The CDR3 runs 15 residues. Germline CDR1 SGHRS, CDR2 YFSETQ. V was clipped by 7 bases and J by 6 bases; unmatched bases: 10. The DNA of the CDR3 is TGCGCCAGCTCATCCGGGACAGGGTTTGCCGGGGAGCTGTTTTTT. Encoded protein: CASSSGTGFAGELFF.

This sequence joins TRBV15 and TRBJ2-5, with TRBD1 as a possible D gene (6 bases). V was pared by 2 bases and J by 2 bases, with 12 bases between. The CDR3 totals 15 residues. The V gene's germline CDR1 is LNHNV and CDR2 YYDKDF (reference sequence). CDR3 sequence: CATSRTITGQETQYF. CDR3 coding DNA: TGTGCCACCAGCAGAACAATTACAGGGCAAGAGACCCAGTACTTC.

The chain carries TRBV5-4 and TRBJ2-3; D possibly matches TRBD1 or TRBD2 (6 bases each). CDR1 SGHNT and CDR2 YYREEE come from the germline V gene (reference sequence). The CDR3 length is 16 residues. V was trimmed by 3 bases and J by 2 bases, leaving 16 bases between them. The CDR3 protein is CASSSGAARNTDTQYF. The CDR3 bases are TGTGCCAGCAGCTCGGGGGCGGCTAGAAACACAGATACGCAGTATTTT.

The chain recombines TRBV5-1 with TRBJ2-1; D not certain. The CDR3 extends over 15 amino acids. V was trimmed by 3 bases and J by 0 bases, leaving 10 bases between them. Germline CDR1 reads SGHRS; CDR2 reads YFSETQ. Here the CDR3 DNA reads TGCGCCAGCAGCTCAGGTCCTAGCTCCTACAATGAGCAGTTCTTC. Its protein product is CASSSGPSSYNEQFF.

The sample holds a few counts of this clone. The chain's CDR3 is CASSFSGGPSSTDTQYF. The CDR3 DNA sequence: TGTGCCAGCAGCTTTTCTGGGGGCCCCTCTAGCACAGATACGCAGTATTTT. The V gene is TRBV7-2, the J gene TRBJ2-3, with D possibly being TRBD1 (6 bases). The CDR3 consists of 17 residues. Deletions cut 3 bases from V and 0 bases from J, with 16 bases between. CDR1 and CDR2 (germline): SGHTA, FQGNSA. The full variable domain, its missing parts supplied by reference TRBV7-2 and TRBJ2-3, is GAGVSQSPSNKVTEKGKDVELRCDPISGHTALYWYRQSLGQGLEFLIYFQGNSAPDKSGLPSDRFSAERTGGSVSTLTIQRTQQEDSAVYLCASSFSGGPSSTDTQYFGPGTRLTVL.

This clone was observed a few times. The same CDR3 also results from other DNA sequences found in this sample. The chain joins TRBV14 to TRBJ1-2, with 9 bases matching TRBD1. With 4 bases clipped from V and 4 bases from J, the junction kept 1 base outside the gene matches. The germline gives CDR1 SGHDN, CDR2 FVKESK. CDR3 length equals 13 residues. The CDR3 bases are TGTGCCAGCAGCCCGGGACAGGGCTATGGCTACACCTTC. This translates into CASSPGQGYGYTF.

The chain recombines TRBV6-6 with TRBJ1-2, with D possibly TRBD1 on 6 matching bases. V dropped 2 bases and J dropped 6 bases, with 7 bases sitting between them. Germline V gene data show CDR1 as MNHNY and CDR2 as SVGAGI (reference sequence). The CDR3 consists of 12 residues. CDR3 sequence: CASSYAGDGYTF. As DNA, the CDR3 is TGTGCCAGCAGTTACGCAGGGGATGGCTACACCTTC.

This clone was counted between two and nine times. The chain recombines TRBV25-1 with TRBJ2-7; D is unclear. Trimming cost V 3 bases and J 4 bases, with 13 bases left between them. This CDR3 has 14 amino acids. Germline CDR1 is MGHDK and CDR2 is SYGVNS. CDR3 coding DNA: TGTGCCAGCAGTGACCTGGACCGTTCTTACGAGCAGTACTTC. Protein: CASSDLDRSYEQYF.

In this sample, this clone turned up a few times. V gene TRBV2 combines with J gene TRBJ1-5; 7 bases line up with TRBD1. The CDR3 covers 14 residues. Germline V CDR1 and CDR2: SNHLY, FYNNEI. V dropped 6 bases and J dropped 0; count of bases not matched to a gene: 2. The chain's CDR3 is CASSDRVSNQPQHF. In DNA form, the CDR3 reads TGTGCCAGCAGCGACAGGGTTAGCAATCAGCCCCAGCATTTT. The complete variable domain, with remaining parts taken from reference TRBV2 and TRBJ1-5, reads EPEVTQTPSHQVTQMGQEVILRCVPISNHLYFYWYRQILGQKVEFLVSFYNNEISEKSEIFDDQFSVERPDGSNFTLKIRSTKLEDSAMYFCASSDRVSNQPQHFGDGTRLSIL.

This clone was seen a few times. The chain joins TRBV19 to TRBJ2-1; 10 bases map to TRBD2. Germline V gives CDR1 LNHDA, CDR2 SQIVND (reference sequence). Unmatched junction bases numbered 9, after V lost 8 bases and J lost 8 bases. There are 14 residues in the CDR3. CDR3 amino acids: CASVLSGGFDEQFF. In DNA form, the CDR3 reads TGTGCCAGTGTCCTTAGCGGGGGGTTCGATGAGCAGTTCTTC.

This clone was detected a few times. V and J are TRBV7-9 and TRBJ2-1, with a possible D match to TRBD2 (6 bases). The ends were cut back, 0 bases at V and 8 bases at J, with 14 bases in the middle. CDR1 is SEHNR and CDR2 is FQNEAQ in the germline V gene (reference sequence). The CDR3 has 15 amino acids. DNA for the CDR3: TGTGCCAGCAGCTTAGCGGGACTTGTCGCCGATGAGCAGTTCTTC. Translation gives CASSLAGLVADEQFF.

This clone has only a few counts. J is TRBJ2-1 and V is TRBV27, with D tentatively TRBD2 (7 bases). Germline CDR1 MNHEY, CDR2 SMNVEV (reference sequence). This CDR3 has 14 amino acids. V was pared by 6 bases and J by 7 bases, with 16 bases between. CDR3 nucleotide sequence: TGTGCCAGCAGACGGGGGGCAGGGATTAATGAGCAGTTCTTC. Protein sequence: CASRRGAGINEQFF.

This clone was picked up a small number of times. The rearrangement uses TRBV7-9 and TRBJ1-1; no definite D call. This CDR3 is built from 13 residues. The germline V and J ends were trimmed by 5 bases and 5 bases, with 12 bases remaining between them. Germline CDR1 is SEHNR and CDR2 is FQNEAQ (reference sequence). CDR3 sequence reads: CASSAMGGTEAFF. CDR3 in DNA: TGTGCCAGCAGCGCCATGGGCGGAACTGAAGCTTTCTTT. The entire variable domain, with the rest obtained from reference TRBV7-9 and TRBJ1-1, is as follows: DTGVSQNPRHKITKRGQNVTFRCDPISEHNRLYWYRQTLGQGPEFLTYFQNEAQLEKSRLLSDRFSAERPKGSFSTLEIQRTEQGDSAMYLCASSAMGGTEAFFGQGTRLTVV.

This clone turned up a few times. The V gene is TRBV30, the J gene TRBJ1-4, with unresolved D. The germline V gene encodes CDR1 GTSNPN and CDR2 SVGIG (reference sequence). The CDR3 is 12 amino acids. V lost 0 bases to trimming and J lost 7 bases, with 6 bases between them. CDR3 in DNA: TGTGCCTGGAGTGTTCAGGTTGAAAAACTGTTTTTT. Translated: CAWSVQVEKLFF.

This clone appeared a few times. The V call is TRBV6-4, the J call TRBJ2-4; the D is unclear. The CDR3 has 13 amino acids. V lost 6 bases and J 9 bases, leaving 15 bases between the germline ends. The germline V gene has CDR1 MRHNA and CDR2 SNTAGT. The DNA for the CDR3 is TGTGCCAGCAGCCCCGGCAACCCGGGCATTCAGTACTTC. Protein product: CASSPGNPGIQYF.

The chain has TRBV28 and TRBJ1-1; D may be TRBD1 (5 bases). Trimming removed 11 bases from V and 2 bases from J, with 12 bases in between. Germline V gene sequence: CDR1 MDHEN, CDR2 SYDVKM. The length of the CDR3 is 12 residues. CDR3 sequence reads: CASLQGNTEAFF. DNA of the CDR3: TGTGCCTCACTTCAGGGAAACACTGAAGCTTTCTTT.

The V gene is TRBV7-9, the J gene TRBJ1-2; tentative D call: TRBD1 (5 bases). The germline V gene has CDR1 SEHNR and CDR2 FQNEAQ (reference sequence). This CDR3 contains 12 residues. V lost 11 bases to trimming and J lost 6 bases, with 16 bases between them. The DNA for the CDR3 is TGTGCCCCCCAGCTGGGGGGTGATGGCTACACCTTC. It translates to CAPQLGGDGYTF.

This clone was found a few times. The rearrangement links TRBV4-2 to TRBJ1-5; tentative D call: TRBD1 (5 bases). The CDR3 is 19 residues long. Germline assignment: CDR1 LGHNA and CDR2 YNFKEQ. Between the trimmed V and J ends, which lost 1 base and 5 bases, there was a span of 24 bases. CDR3 DNA sequence: TGTGCCAGCAGCCAAGGCCCAAGGGGTCGTCATAGAGGGGATCAGCCCCAGCATTTT. Translation: CASSQGPRGRHRGDQPQHF.

This clone showed up just a few times. The chain combines TRBV7-3 with TRBJ1-1, with 7 bases fitting TRBD1. Per germline, CDR1 SGHTA and CDR2 FQGTGA. Trimming removed 5 bases from V and 1 base from J; junction bases left unmatched: 4. This CDR3 region has 14 residues. CDR3 coding DNA: TGTGCCAGCAGCACTCGGACAGGGAACACTGAAGCTTTCTTT. Amino acid sequence: CASSTRTGNTEAFF.

The chain joins TRBV4-3 to TRBJ2-2; TRBD1 aligns across 7 bases. The ends lost 6 bases at V and 1 base at J; junction bases unmatched: 5. Germline V lookup: CDR1 LGHNA, CDR2 YSLEER. This CDR3 contains 15 residues. The CDR3 spells CASRARQGNTGELFF. In DNA form, the CDR3 reads TGCGCCAGCAGGGCCAGACAGGGGAACACCGGGGAGCTGTTTTTT.

This clone turned up a few times. The chain couples TRBV30 to TRBJ2-7; D may be TRBD2 (5 bases). CDR3 length: 14 residues. From germline, CDR1 is GTSNPN and CDR2 SVGIG (reference sequence). Deletions cut 6 bases from V and 5 bases from J, with 20 bases between. The CDR3 sequence is CACQILGALDEQYF. For the CDR3, the DNA is TGTGCCTGCCAAATCCTGGGAGCCCTCGACGAGCAGTACTTC.

This chain joins TRBV19 and TRBJ2-1; 9 bases are shared with TRBD1. With V trimmed by 7 bases and J by 4 bases, 8 bases remained unmatched. The CDR3 contains 15 residues. Germline V gene sequence: CDR1 LNHDA, CDR2 SQIVND (reference sequence). The CDR3, as DNA: TGTGCCAGTACCACAGACAGGGGGTGGTACAATGAGCAGTTCTTC. It translates to CASTTDRGWYNEQFF.

This chain uses TRBV4-3 with TRBJ2-1; no clear D. This CDR3 contains 15 residues. The germline V gene encodes CDR1 LGHNA and CDR2 YSLEER. Trimming left V 1 base short and J 5 bases short, with 12 bases between. The CDR3 spells CASSQVYGQHNEQFF. The CDR3 DNA follows: TGCGCCAGCAGCCAAGTCTATGGGCAGCACAATGAGCAGTTCTTC.